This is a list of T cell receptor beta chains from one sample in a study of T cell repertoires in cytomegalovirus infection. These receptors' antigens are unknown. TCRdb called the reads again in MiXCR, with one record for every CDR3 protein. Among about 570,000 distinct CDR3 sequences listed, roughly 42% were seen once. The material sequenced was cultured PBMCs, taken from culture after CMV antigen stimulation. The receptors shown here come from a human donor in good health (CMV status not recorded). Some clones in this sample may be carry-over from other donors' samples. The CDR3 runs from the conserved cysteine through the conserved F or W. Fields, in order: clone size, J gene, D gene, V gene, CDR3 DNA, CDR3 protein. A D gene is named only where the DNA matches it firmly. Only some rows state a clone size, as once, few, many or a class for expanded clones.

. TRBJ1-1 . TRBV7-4 TGTGCCAGCAGCCAAACCCTTGATAGCGCTGAAGCTTTCTTT CASSQTLDSAEAFF
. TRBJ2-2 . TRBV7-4 TGTGCCAGCAGAACGCAGGGATCCGGGGAGCTGTTTTTT CASRTQGSGELFF
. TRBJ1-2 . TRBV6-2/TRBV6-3 TGTGCCAGCAGTCAAAAGAACTATGGCTACACCTTC CASSQKNYGYTF
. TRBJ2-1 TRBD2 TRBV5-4 TGTGCCAGCAGCTTGGGGTCAGGGACTAGCGGTTACAATGAGCAGTTCTTC CASSLGSGTSGYNEQFF
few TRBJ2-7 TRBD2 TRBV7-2 TGTGCCAGCAGCCCCAGGCGGGGGGGATCCTACGAGCAGTACTTC CASSPRRGGSYEQYF
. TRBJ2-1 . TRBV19 TGTGCCAGTAGTATTCAGGGTCTGTCCTACAATGAGCAGTTCTTC CASSIQGLSYNEQFF
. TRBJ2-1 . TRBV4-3 TGCGCCAGCAGCCAAGATCCCCATACGGGTAATGAGCAGTTCTTC CASSQDPHTGNEQFF
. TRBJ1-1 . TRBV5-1 TGCGCCAGCAGCTTGGTTTCCGAACTCACTGAAGCTTTCTTT CASSLVSELTEAFF
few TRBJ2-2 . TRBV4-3 TGCGCCAGCAGCCAAGACTCGCTGTCCACCGGGGAGCTGTTTTTT CASSQDSLSTGELFF
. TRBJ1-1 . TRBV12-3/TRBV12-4 TGTGCCAGCAGTAATTTAGGACGGCTCCAGGCTTTCTTT CASSNLGRLQAFF
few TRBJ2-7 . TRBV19 TGTGCCAGTAGTATACAGGGAGGACCCTACGAGCAGTACTTC CASSIQGGPYEQYF
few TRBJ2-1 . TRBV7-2 TGTGCCAGCAGCATCAGTTCCCAATACAATGAGCAGTTCTTC CASSISSQYNEQFF
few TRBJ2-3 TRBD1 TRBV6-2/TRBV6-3 TGTGCCACCAGACAGGGGGCCACAGATACGCAGTATTTT CATRQGATDTQYF
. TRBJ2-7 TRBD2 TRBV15 TGTGCCACCAGCAGTTCCGGGACTAGCGGCTCCTACGAGCAGTACTTC CATSSSGTSGSYEQYF
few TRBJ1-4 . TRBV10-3 TGTGCCTCCACCTCGGGGCAGGCAACTAATGAAAAACTGTTTTTT CASTSGQATNEKLFF
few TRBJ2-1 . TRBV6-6 TGTGCCAGCAGGCGGTGGGTACAGTCTGAGCAGTTCTTC CASRRWVQSEQFF
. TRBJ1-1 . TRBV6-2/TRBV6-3 TGTGCCAGCAGTTGGGGGTCGAACACTGAAGCTTTCTTT CASSWGSNTEAFF
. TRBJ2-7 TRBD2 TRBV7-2 TGTGCCAGCAGCTTAGGACTAGCGCCATCCTACAATGAGCAGTACTTC CASSLGLAPSYNEQYF
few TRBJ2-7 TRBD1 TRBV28 TGTGCCAGCAGACGTGTCGACAGGGACGAGCAGTACTTC CASRRVDRDEQYF
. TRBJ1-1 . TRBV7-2 TGTGCCAGCACCACTAAGCCCGGGGCCCACACTGAAGCTTTCTTT CASTTKPGAHTEAFF
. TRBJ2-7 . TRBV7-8 TGTGCCAGCAGCCCACCCATAGACAGCTACGAGCAGTACTTC CASSPPIDSYEQYF
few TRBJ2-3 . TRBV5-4 TGTGCCAGCAGCTTACGGGGGAGTAGCACAGATACGCAGTATTTT CASSLRGSSTDTQYF
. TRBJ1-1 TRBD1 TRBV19 TGTGCCAGTAGTCAACGGCAGGGGGCGGCTTTCTTT CASSQRQGAAFF
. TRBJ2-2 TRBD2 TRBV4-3 TGCGCCAGCAGCCACCCTGGGGCCGGGACTAGGGGCTCCGGGGAGCTGTTTTTT CASSHPGAGTRGSGELFF
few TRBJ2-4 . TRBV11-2 TGTGCCAGCAGCACCCGCGCGGGGGCGGGGGACATTCAGTACTTC CASSTRAGAGDIQYF